This T cell receptor (beta chain) was sequenced in a study of shared clonotypes between healthy human individuals. On this clone: The antigen remains unidentified. This CDR3 is also generated by other DNA sequences in the sample.

From germline, CDR1 is MDHEN and CDR2 SYDVKM. Between the trimmed V and J ends, which lost 2 bases and 3 bases, there was a span of 9 bases. CDR3 length: 14 amino acids. General study points: Larger estimated richness was generally recorded for naive subsets relative to memory subsets. Sharing across four donors was highest in naive CD4 (roughly 5%) and lowest in memory CD8 (around 0.4%). Against clonotypes common to all four donors, non-shared ones had lower generation probabilities.

Assay used: immunoSEQ multiplex PCR; TCRdb lists only in-frame clones, some missing. The sample includes more than 2,000,000 clones, over 90% of them seen just once. This rearrangement joins TRBV28 to TRBJ2-3; perhaps TRBD1 as D (5 bases). This receptor was taken from a man aged 18 to 35 in good health. Some clones in this sample may be carry-over from other donors' samples. The sample taken for sequencing was naive CD4+ T cells from PBMCs. The subset denotes: CD45RA+ positively selected. This CDR3 is CASSLPKGTDTQYF. The CDR3 coding sequence is TGTGCCAGCAGTTTACCGAAGGGGACAGATACGCAGTATTTT.